The 19 T cell receptor beta chains in this list originate from one sample, sequenced in a study of shared clonotypes between healthy human individuals. Profiled with immunoSEQ multiplex PCR; TCRdb holds only in-frame clones, not every one. The data hold roughly 2,300,000 clones, with roughly 90% observed a single time. The sample consisted of naive CD4+ T cells from PBMCs. Specified subset: CD45RA+ positively selected. All receptors derive from a man aged 18 to 30 in good health. Some clones in this sample may be carry-over from other donors' samples.

The CDR3 DNA reads as TGTGCCAGCAGCCTAAGGTGGTGGGAGGGGGCTCCTCAGCCCCAGCATTTT. Amino acids: CASSLRWWEGAPQPQHF. The chain employs TRBV27 and TRBJ1-5, with 7 bases matching TRBD1. The germline gives CDR1 MNHEY, CDR2 SMNVEV (reference sequence). CDR3 length: 17 residues. V was clipped by 6 bases and J by 6 bases; unmatched bases: 17.

The chain has TRBV5-1 and TRBJ2-3; perhaps TRBD2 as D (5 bases). The CDR3 spans 16 residues. Per germline, CDR1 SGHRS and CDR2 YFSETQ. Trimming took off 2 bases at V and 3 bases at J, with 16 bases between the two ends. CDR3 in amino acids: CASSLHPGLSTDTQYF. The CDR3 DNA reads TGCGCCAGCAGCTTACACCCGGGATTATCGACAGATACGCAGTATTTT. Filled out from reference TRBV5-1 and TRBJ2-3, the complete variable domain reads KAGVTQTPRYLIKTRGQQVTLSCSPISGHRSVSWYQQTPGQGLQFLFEYFSETQRNKGNFPGRFSGRQFSNSRSEMNVSTLELGDSALYLCASSLHPGLSTDTQYFGPGTRLTVL.

This clone was recorded once. The chain joins TRBV29-1 to TRBJ1-1; no reliable D call. The CDR3 has 14 amino acids. Trimming took off 2 bases at V and 1 base at J, with 11 bases between the two ends. CDR1 is SQVTM and CDR2 is ANQGSEA in the germline V gene. The CDR3 here is CSVEQLLANTEAFF. CDR3 nucleotide sequence: TGCAGCGTTGAACAGCTTCTTGCGAACACTGAAGCTTTCTTT.

As for this clone: Other DNA variants within this sample encode the same CDR3. The chain carries TRBV5-1 and TRBJ2-5; 12 nucleotides match TRBD2. CDR3 length: 15 amino acids. V shed 2 bases and J 5 bases; nucleotides not matched to a gene: 4. Germline-derived CDR1 and CDR2 are SGHRS and YFSETQ. The CDR3 region is CASSLLAGGRETQYF. The DNA of the CDR3 is TGCGCCAGCAGCTTACTAGCGGGAGGACGGGAGACCCAGTACTTC.

The chain combines TRBV28 with TRBJ2-1; TRBD2 might be the D (6 bases). Germline CDR1 is MDHEN and CDR2 is SYDVKM. CDR3 length: 17 residues. V was shortened by 1 base and J by 3 bases, with 16 bases between the two germline ends. CDR3 amino acids: CASSLFGIAESYNEQFF. CDR3 nucleotide sequence: TGTGCCAGCAGTTTATTTGGGATAGCGGAGAGCTACAATGAGCAGTTCTTC.

The V call is TRBV6-5, the J call TRBJ2-1; weak D call: TRBD1 (6 bases). There are 13 residues in the CDR3. Germline CDR1 reads MNHEY; CDR2 reads SVGAGI. Between the trimmed V and J ends, which lost 1 base and 12 bases, there was a span of 13 bases. The CDR3 protein is CASSYLLGQWQFF. In nucleotides, the CDR3 is TGTGCCAGCAGTTACTTATTAGGACAGTGGCAGTTCTTC.

The chain couples TRBV4-2 to TRBJ2-1; D may be TRBD2 (6 bases). This CDR3 has 17 residues. Germline CDR1 LGHNA, CDR2 YNFKEQ. V lost 0 bases, J lost 2 bases, and 14 bases lay in between. CDR3 amino acids: CASSQDIASVPYNEQFF. DNA for the CDR3: TGTGCCAGCAGCCAAGATATTGCTAGCGTACCCTACAATGAGCAGTTCTTC.

The genes are TRBV6-6 and TRBJ2-5; 11 nucleotides match TRBD2. The CDR3 runs to 16 residues. Trimming removed 2 bases from V and 5 bases from J; junction bases left unmatched: 7. The germline V gene encodes CDR1 MNHNY and CDR2 SVGAGI (reference sequence). CDR3: CASSYVGWTSGETQYF. In DNA, the CDR3 is TGTGCCAGCAGTTACGTAGGATGGACTAGCGGGGAGACCCAGTACTTC.

V and J are TRBV25-1 and TRBJ2-7, with 11 bases matching TRBD2. The CDR3 runs to 14 residues. Germline V gene data show CDR1 as MGHDK and CDR2 as SYGVNS. J lost 5 bases, V lost 6 bases, and 6 bases had no gene match. The CDR3 DNA follows: TGTGCCAGCAGGGGGGGACTAGCGGCCGACGAGCAGTACTTC. Amino acids: CASRGGLAADEQYF.

The chain carries TRBV6-5 and TRBJ2-2, with 7 bases aligning to TRBD1. The germline gives CDR1 MNHEY, CDR2 SVGAGI. V shed 6 bases, J shed 3 bases, and the junction held 4 bases outside the gene matches. The CDR3 length is 14 residues. The CDR3 sequence: CASSRQGYTGELFF. The CDR3 DNA follows: TGTGCCAGCAGCAGACAGGGTTACACCGGGGAGCTGTTTTTT.

The V and J genes are TRBV21-1 and TRBJ2-2; the D call of TRBD2 is as the table states it, not checked on the DNA. TRBV21-1 is deemed a pseudogene. The CDR3 covers 16 residues. Written as DNA, the CDR3 is TGTGCCAGCAGCACGGGACTAGCGGGTGGAACCGGGGAGCTGTTTTTT. This codes for CASSTGLAGGTGELFF.

The chain recombines TRBV6-5 with TRBJ2-1; D unresolved. Germline V lookup: CDR1 MNHEY, CDR2 SVGAGI. The CDR3 length is 14 residues. Trimming pared 0 bases from V and 8 bases from J, leaving 11 bases between. In DNA form, the CDR3 reads TGTGCCAGCAGTTACTCGGGAAAGGTCTATGAGCAGTTCTTC. It codes for CASSYSGKVYEQFF.

This clone was counted only a few times. The chain has TRBV18 and TRBJ1-2, with D perhaps matching TRBD1 (5 bases). The germline V gene encodes CDR1 KGHSH and CDR2 LQKENI. The ends were cut back, 3 bases at V and 7 bases at J, with 12 bases in the middle. There are 13 residues in the CDR3. The CDR3 spells CASSPDTPVGYTF. CDR3 bases: TGTGCCAGCTCACCGGACACCCCGGTTGGCTACACCTTC.

This chain uses TRBV30 with TRBJ2-5, with 12 bases lining up with TRBD2. The CDR3 length is 17 residues. CDR1 is GTSNPN and CDR2 is SVGIG in the germline V gene (reference sequence). Trimming cost V 0 bases and J 2 bases; bases outside gene matches: 7. CDR3 loop: CAWSVGLAGGWQETQYF. The CDR3 nucleotides are TGTGCCTGGAGTGTAGGCCTAGCGGGAGGGTGGCAAGAGACCCAGTACTTC. The full variable domain, rest sourced from reference TRBV30 and TRBJ2-5, is SQTIHQWPATLVQPVGSPLSLECTVEGTSNPNLYWYRQAAGRGLQLLFYSVGIGQISSEVPQNLSASRPQDRQFILSSKKLLLSDSGFYLCAWSVGLAGGWQETQYFGPGTRLLVL.

The chain joins TRBV10-1 to TRBJ1-1; D unclear. This CDR3 comprises 14 residues. Germline V gives CDR1 WNHNN, CDR2 SYGVQD (reference sequence). V was shortened by 2 bases and J by 3 bases, with 10 bases between the two germline ends. The CDR3 loop is CASSERSGDTEAFF. In DNA, the CDR3 is TGCGCCAGCAGTGAGAGATCCGGGGACACTGAAGCTTTCTTT.

The V call is TRBV10-1, the J call TRBJ1-4; the D gene is possibly TRBD1 (5 bases). In germline, CDR1 is WNHNN, CDR2 SYGVQD (reference sequence). The CDR3 length is 13 residues. V was cut by 6 bases and J by 2 bases, with 7 bases left in between. CDR3 loop: CASSRATNEKLFF. CDR3 sequence (DNA): TGCGCCAGCAGCAGGGCCACTAATGAAAAACTGTTTTTT.

Points on this clone: The sample carries other DNA sequences with the same CDR3. The chain uses TRBV29-1 and TRBJ1-1, with D possibly being TRBD1 (6 bases). Germline V gene sequence: CDR1 SQVTM, CDR2 ANQGSEA. Trimming left V 2 bases short and J 4 bases short, with 8 bases between. CDR3 length equals 12 residues. CDR3 protein: CSVERGGTEAFF. CDR3 nucleotides: TGCAGCGTTGAAAGAGGGGGCACTGAAGCTTTCTTT.

V is TRBV20-1 and J is TRBJ2-3; D gene uncertain. The CDR3 totals 11 residues. Germline lookup yields CDR1 DFQATT and CDR2 SNEGSKA (reference sequence). Between the trimmed V and J ends, which lost 3 bases and 10 bases, there was a span of 11 bases. Written as DNA, the CDR3 is TGCAGTGCTAGGCCGTCATGGGCGCAGTATTTT. It is translated as CSARPSWAQYF.

The chain combines TRBV4-2 with TRBJ1-1; D may be TRBD1 (5 bases). This CDR3 comprises 14 residues. The germline CDR1 and CDR2 sequences are LGHNA and YNFKEQ. The V gene lost 2 bases and the J gene lost 3 bases, with 10 bases spanning the gap. The CDR3 DNA is TGTGCCAGCAGCCAACCTGGGACCGACACTGAAGCTTTCTTT. Amino acids: CASSQPGTDTEAFF.